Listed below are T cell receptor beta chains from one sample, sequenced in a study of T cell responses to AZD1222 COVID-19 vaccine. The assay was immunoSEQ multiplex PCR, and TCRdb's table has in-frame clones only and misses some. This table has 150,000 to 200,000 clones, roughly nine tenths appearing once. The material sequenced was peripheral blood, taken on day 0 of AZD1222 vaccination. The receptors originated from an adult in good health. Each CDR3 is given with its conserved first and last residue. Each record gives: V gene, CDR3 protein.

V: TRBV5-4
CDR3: CASSEPGLRETQYF

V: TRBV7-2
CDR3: CASSPRGGSSSYNEQFF

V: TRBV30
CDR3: CAWSVYGLAGVYEQYF

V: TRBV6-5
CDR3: CASSYATGRGTEAFF

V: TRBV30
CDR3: CAWRRAAEAFF

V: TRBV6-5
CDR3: CASRTGTGSYNEQFF

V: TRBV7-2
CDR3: CASSLDRPGQGNYGYTF

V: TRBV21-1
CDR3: CASSKDGLVTGELFF

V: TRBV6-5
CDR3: CASSYLRGGRDEQYF

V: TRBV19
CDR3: CASKARTGGGGTEAFF

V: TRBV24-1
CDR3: CATSDPGTSGSYEQYF

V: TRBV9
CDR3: CASSDGDGLNTEAFF

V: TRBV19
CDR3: CASSLTGLYGYTF

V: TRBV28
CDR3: CASSPGGGRGKPQHF

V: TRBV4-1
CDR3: CASSPGGRPNTEAFF

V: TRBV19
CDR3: CASRRIGTSGSYEQYF

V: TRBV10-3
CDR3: CAISESTGTSGTGNEQFF

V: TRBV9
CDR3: CASSIRQGKTDTQYF

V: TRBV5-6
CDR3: CASSFDLIPQETQYF

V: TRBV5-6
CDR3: CASSLDPPDVLTF

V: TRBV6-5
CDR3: CASRDKDRTNYGYTF

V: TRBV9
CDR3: CASSPDLAMTEAFF

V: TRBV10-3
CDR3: CAIRGQGYEQYF

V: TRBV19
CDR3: CASSLGAGGSYEQYF

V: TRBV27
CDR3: CASSFWGNEQFF

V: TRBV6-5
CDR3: CASSYRNTEAFF

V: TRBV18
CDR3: CASSRRQGADTQYF

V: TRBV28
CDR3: CASSQYDGGLGAFF

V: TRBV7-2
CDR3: CASSPMSYEQYF

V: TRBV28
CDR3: CASSPYGNTEAFF

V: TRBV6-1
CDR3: CASSEAGLSGRIRKETQYF

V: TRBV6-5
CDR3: CASSYVTGGRRNTIYF

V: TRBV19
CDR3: CASSIAGKSYNEQFF

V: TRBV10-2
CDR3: CASRALGEPYNEQFF

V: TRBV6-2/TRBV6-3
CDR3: CASSPGRVSESETQYF

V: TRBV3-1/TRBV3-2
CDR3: CASRAAGEQYF

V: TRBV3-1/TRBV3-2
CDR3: CASSRVGEQFF

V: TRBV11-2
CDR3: CASSPERVAYEQYF

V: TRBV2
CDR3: CASSTELVSTGELFF

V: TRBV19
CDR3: CASSVTSGSLNEQYF

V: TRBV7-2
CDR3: CASSTTNRAFF

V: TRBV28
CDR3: CASSLQGRVGAFF

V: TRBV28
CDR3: CASSLGGGLGGNTIYF

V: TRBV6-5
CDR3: CASMGGRDNEQFF

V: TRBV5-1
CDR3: CASSLARAGRNYGYTF

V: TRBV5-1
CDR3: CASTWSDFQETQYF

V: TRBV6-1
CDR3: CASSAAGSQEPQHF

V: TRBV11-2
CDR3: CASSYNNLGATNEKLFF

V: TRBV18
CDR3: CASSRQGIHEQYF

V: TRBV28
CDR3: CASSLRRGTETQYF

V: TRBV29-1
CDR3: CSVSSGGMNTEAFF

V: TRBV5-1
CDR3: CASSVRGLDTGELFF

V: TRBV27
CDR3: CASSLGGLGTEAFF

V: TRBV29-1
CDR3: CSVATFTRTDEQYF

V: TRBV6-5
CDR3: CASSFRVGEKEQYF

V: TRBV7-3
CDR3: CASAKGDTEAFF

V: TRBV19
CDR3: CASSIRTGSPDTQYF

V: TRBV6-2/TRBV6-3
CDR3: CASSYSRIYEQYF

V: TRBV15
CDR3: CATTRGIGHQPQHF